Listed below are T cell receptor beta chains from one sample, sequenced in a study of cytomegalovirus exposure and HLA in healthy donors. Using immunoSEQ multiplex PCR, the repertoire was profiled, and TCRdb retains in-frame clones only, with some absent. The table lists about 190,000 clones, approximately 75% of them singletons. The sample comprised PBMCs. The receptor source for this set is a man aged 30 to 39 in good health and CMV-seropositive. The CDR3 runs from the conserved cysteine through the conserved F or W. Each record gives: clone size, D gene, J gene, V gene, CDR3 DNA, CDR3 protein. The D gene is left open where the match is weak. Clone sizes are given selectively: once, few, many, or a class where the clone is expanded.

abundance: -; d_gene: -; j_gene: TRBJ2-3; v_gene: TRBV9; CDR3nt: TGTGCCAGCAACGTTTTGGGACTCCCCTCGGATACGCAGTATTTT; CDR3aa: CASNVLGLPSDTQYF
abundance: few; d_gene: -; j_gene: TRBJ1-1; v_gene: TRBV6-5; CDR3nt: TGTGCCAGCAGTGATAGGGGCACGAACACTGAAGCTTTCTTT; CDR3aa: CASSDRGTNTEAFF
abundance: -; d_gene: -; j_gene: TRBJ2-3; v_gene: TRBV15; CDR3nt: TGTGCCACCAGCAGAGATGGGGCGAATACGCAGTATTTT; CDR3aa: CATSRDGANTQYF
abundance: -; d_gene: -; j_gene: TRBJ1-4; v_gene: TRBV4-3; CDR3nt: TGCGCCAGCAGCCAAGAATTCGGGAGCGGAAATGAAAAACTGTTTTTT; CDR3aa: CASSQEFGSGNEKLFF
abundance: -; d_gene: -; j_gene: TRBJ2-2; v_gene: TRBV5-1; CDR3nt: TGCGCCAGCAGCTTGCTGGGCTTGAACACCGGGGAGCTGTTTTTT; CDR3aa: CASSLLGLNTGELFF
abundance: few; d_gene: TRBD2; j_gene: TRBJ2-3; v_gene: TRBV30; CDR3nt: TGTGCCTGGAGTGTGGGGGTAGCGGGGGTATCTAGCACAGATACGCAGTATTTT; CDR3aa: CAWSVGVAGVSSTDTQYF
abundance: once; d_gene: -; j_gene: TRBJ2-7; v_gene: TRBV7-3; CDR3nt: TGTGCCAGCAGCCCTGCCGGGACAAATTACTACGAGCAGTACTTC; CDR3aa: CASSPAGTNYYEQYF
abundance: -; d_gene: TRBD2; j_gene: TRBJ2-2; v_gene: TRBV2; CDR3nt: TGTGCCTCTCGGGGGGACGCGAACACCGGGGAGCTGTTTTTT; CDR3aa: CASRGDANTGELFF
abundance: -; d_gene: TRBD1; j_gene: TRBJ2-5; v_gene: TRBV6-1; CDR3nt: TGTGCCAGCAGTGAAGGGACAGGGGAAGAGACCCAGTACTTC; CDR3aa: CASSEGTGEETQYF
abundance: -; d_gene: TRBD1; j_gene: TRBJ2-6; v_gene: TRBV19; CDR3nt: TGTGCCAGTAGTATAGTCCAGGGGGCAGCTGGGGCCAACGTCCTGACTTTC; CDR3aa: CASSIVQGAAGANVLTF
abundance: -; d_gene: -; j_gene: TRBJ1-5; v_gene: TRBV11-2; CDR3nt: TGTGCCAGCAGCTTAGATTGGCAGGTGGATCAGCCCCAGCATTTT; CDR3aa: CASSLDWQVDQPQHF
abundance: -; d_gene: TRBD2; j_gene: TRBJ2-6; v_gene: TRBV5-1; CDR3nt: TGCGCCAGCAGGGCGGGAGACGGGGCCAACGTCCTGACTTTC; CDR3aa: CASRAGDGANVLTF
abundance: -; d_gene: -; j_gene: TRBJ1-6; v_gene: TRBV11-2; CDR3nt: TGTGCCAGCAGCGATCTACAGGGAAATTCACCCCTCCACTTT; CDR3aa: CASSDLQGNSPLHF
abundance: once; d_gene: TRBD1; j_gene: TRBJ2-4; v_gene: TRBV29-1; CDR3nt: TGCAGCGAGACAGGGGAAGGCACCAAGAACATTCAGTACTTC; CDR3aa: CSETGEGTKNIQYF
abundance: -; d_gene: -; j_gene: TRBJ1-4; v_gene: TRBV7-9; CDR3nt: TGTGCCAGCAGCCTACAACAGGGTCCTAATGAAAAACTGTTTTTT; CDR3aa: CASSLQQGPNEKLFF
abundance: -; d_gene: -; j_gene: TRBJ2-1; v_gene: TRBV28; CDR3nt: TGTGCCAGCACCCGACTGGATGAGCAGTTCTTC; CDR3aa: CASTRLDEQFF
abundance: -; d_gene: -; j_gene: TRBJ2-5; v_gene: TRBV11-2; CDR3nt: TGTGCCAGCAGCTCAGGGGACCTCCGAGGGACCCAGTACTTC; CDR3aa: CASSSGDLRGTQYF